Reported below is one TCR beta chain. The data stem from a study of blood T cell repertoires in COVID-19. Generated by immunoSEQ multiplex PCR, the TCRdb table keeps only in-frame clones and is missing some. Found here are some 220,000 clones, 80% of them singletons; the top ten hold around 13%. This CDR3 spans 14 amino acids. Germline lookup yields CDR1 SGHTA and CDR2 FQGNSA. The junction had 7 bases not matched to a gene; V was cut back by 5 bases and J by 5 bases. Sequencing was done on a sample of peripheral blood. The TCR was taken from a human donor in a cohort sampled during active COVID-19. This chain connects TRBV7-2 to TRBJ2-5, with TRBD1 matching 8 bases. CDR3 bases: TGTGCCAGCAGCCGGACAGGGTCTTCGGAGACCCAGTACTTC. It translates to CASSRTGSSETQYF.